The present TCR beta chain was sequenced within a study of Graves' ophthalmopathy and Graves' hyperthyroidism. This clonotype was counted ten times or more. The junction had 10 bases not matched to a gene; V was cut back by 5 bases and J by 4 bases. Germline CDR1 reads KGHSH; CDR2 reads LQKENI. CDR3 length: 15 amino acids. Enrollment excluded any patients with other autoimmune diseases, uncontrolled infections, pregnancy or lactation. The PBMC fraction was derived from more than 8 ml of fresh peripheral blood. The sequenced template was RNA, covering the TCR beta CDR3 region. An initial RT-PCR round employing HTBI primers preceded a second-round multiplex PCR. TCRdb fed the multiplex PCR reads into MiXCR, producing one record per CDR3 protein. The sample has 600,000 to 650,000 distinct CDR3 sequences, over 20% seen once.

The clonotype comes from a woman aged 18-29 years with stable Graves' hyperthyroidism. Some clones in this sample may be carry-over from other donors' samples. The chain recombines TRBV18 with TRBJ2-5; 7 bases map to TRBD1. The sample consisted of peripheral blood. CDR3 in DNA: TGTGCCAGCTCAACTAACCGCAGGGGGTCAGAGACCCAGTACTTC. This gives the protein CASSTNRRGSETQYF.